This entry lists 13 T cell receptor beta chains sequenced from one sample in a study of CXCR3-negative and CXCR3-positive naive CD8 T cells. Overall study results and limits: CXCR3-negative naive cells had less hydrophobic TRB CDR3s than did CXCR3-positive naive cells.

Each TRB cDNA library was prepared by 5' RACE (with UMI labels). TCRdb re-called the 5' RACE reads, yielding one record per CDR3 amino acid sequence without DNA. This listing includes around 140,000 distinct CDR3 sequences. Their antigens remain unidentified. Sample: naive CXCR3+ CD8+ T cells from blood. Subset specified: CD45RO-CCR7+CD27+CD95- naive CD8+ T cells expressing CXCR3 (TNR3+). The receptors here all came from a human donor in good health. Some clones in this sample may be carry-over from other donors' samples.

J is TRBJ2-7 and V is TRBV2. Germline-derived CDR1 and CDR2 are SNHLY and FYNNEI. The CDR3 loop spans 14 amino acids. The chain's CDR3 is CASSPSVTFYEQYF.

The chain couples TRBV7-9 to TRBJ1-1. There are 14 residues in the CDR3. Germline CDR1 and CDR2: SEHNR and FQNEAQ (reference sequence). Here the CDR3 reads CASSSQYWGTEAFF.

The rearrangement uses TRBV7-6 and TRBJ2-5; TCRdb outputs TRBD1, but without DNA this stays unchecked. This CDR3 contains 15 residues. Germline values: CDR1 SGHVS, CDR2 FNYEAQ. CDR3 loop: CASSLASSPGETQYF.

The chain couples TRBV20-1 to TRBJ2-5; as DNA is missing, the TRBD1 call by TCRdb cannot be tested. The CDR3 is 12 amino acids. Germline CDR1 is DFQATT and CDR2 is SNEGSKA (reference sequence). The CDR3 here is CSARAGGETQYF.

The chain carries TRBV7-2 and TRBJ2-1; TCRdb outputs TRBD1, but without DNA this stays unchecked. Germline V gene sequence: CDR1 SGHTA, CDR2 FQGNSA. The CDR3 is made up of 15 amino acids. CDR3 sequence: CASSTRDRDYNEQFF.

The gene calls are TRBV9 and TRBJ2-2; the D gene TCRdb calls, TRBD1, cannot be checked with no DNA. This CDR3 is built from 14 residues. CDR1 and CDR2 (germline): SGDLS, YYNGEE. The CDR3 loop reads CASSVYRVTGELFF.

This chain connects TRBV3-1 to TRBJ2-1; without DNA, the TCRdb call of TRBD2 cannot be checked. The CDR3 is 16 amino acids. Germline CDR1 LGHDT, CDR2 YNNKEL (reference sequence). CDR3 in amino acids: CASSPDSGNRYNEQFF.

This chain links TRBV12-3 or TRBV12-4 with TRBJ2-2; the TCRdb D gene call, TRBD2, has no DNA to confirm it. CDR3 length: 18 residues. CDR3 amino acids: CASSPRTSGGQNTGELFF.

The chain combines TRBV19 with TRBJ1-5. This CDR3 region has 14 residues. Germline-derived CDR1 and CDR2 are LNHDA and SQIVND (reference sequence). Here the CDR3 reads CASSSGRAFWPQHF.

V is TRBV10-3 and J is TRBJ2-5; TCRdb's assignment of TRBD1 cannot be checked, as there is no DNA. CDR3 length equals 14 residues. Germline-derived CDR1 and CDR2 are ENHRY and SYGVKD. This chain's CDR3 is CAISDSTGEETQYF.

The chain employs TRBV29-1 and TRBJ2-7; TCRdb's assignment of TRBD1 cannot be checked, as there is no DNA. The germline V gene encodes CDR1 SQVTM and CDR2 ANQGSEA. CDR3 length: 16 residues. The CDR3 loop is CSVEDPRQGIRGEQYF.

The chain couples TRBV3-1 to TRBJ1-1. Germline lookup yields CDR1 LGHDT and CDR2 YNNKEL (reference sequence). This CDR3 contains 15 residues. This CDR3 reads CASSQPAAMNTEAFF.

This rearrangement joins TRBV7-8 to TRBJ1-2; the D call from TCRdb, TRBD1, cannot be confirmed without DNA. Germline V gene lookup returns CDR1 SGHVS and CDR2 FQNEAQ. This CDR3 region has 15 residues. CDR3 in amino acids: CASSTNPQANYGYTF.